This TCR beta chain was sequenced during a study of preoperative IRX-2 immunotherapy in early breast cancer. V was pared by 6 bases and J by 7 bases, with 15 bases between. The CDR3 has 14 residues. Generated by immunoSEQ multiplex PCR, the TCRdb table keeps only in-frame clones and is missing some. In the table there are about 5,300 clones, approximately 70% of which are singletons. Indicated treatment: preoperative locoregional IRX-2 cytokine immunotherapy. Preoperative locoregional IRX-2 cytokine immunotherapy was tested in the phase Ib source study. V is TRBV23-1 and J is TRBJ2-2; D unclear. TRBV23-1 is an open reading frame, and its role is uncertain. This sequence originates from a human donor with breast cancer. Source: tumor tissue, taken before IRX-2 immunotherapy. The CDR3 DNA reads as TGCGCCAGCAGCCCGGCTGAATTTGGCGGGGAGCTGTTTTTT. Amino acid sequence: CASSPAEFGGELFF.